The clone carrying this T cell receptor beta chain was counted between two and nine times. What it binds is unknown. This specimen comes from a study of CD8 T cells in ankylosing spondylitis. Study findings and constraints: Before this, some motif variants had been reported in reactive arthritis synovial fluid and blood. About eight highly homologous variants made up a TCR beta motif that seemed to typify ankylosing spondylitis blood. Disease-associated clones were CD8+ and fairly uncommon in peripheral blood.

A single record per CDR3 protein comes from TCRdb applying MiXCR to the 5' RACE reads. The table lists 500,000 to 550,000 distinct CDR3 sequences, 10% to 15% of them singletons. This CDR3 is built from 15 residues. In germline, CDR1 is SGHRS, CDR2 YFSETQ. J was trimmed by 3 bases and V by 4 bases; bases with no gene match: 4. The sequence derives from a male donor with ankylosing spondylitis. The rearrangement uses TRBV5-1 and TRBJ2-1, with 10 bases lining up with TRBD1. Sequenced material: blood, either unsorted or a sorted T cell fraction (not recorded which). The DNA for the CDR3 is TGCGCCAGCAGCGCTGGACAGGGGGACTACAATGAGCAGTTCTTC. Translated, it gives CASSAGQGDYNEQFF.